These 27 T cell receptor beta chains were all obtained from the same sample, sequenced in a study of PD-1 blockade in classical Hodgkin lymphoma. Exposure to brentuximab vedotin varied, and each patient had relapsed following autologous stem cell transplantation. TCRdb keeps only in-frame clones here, not all; method: immunoSEQ multiplex PCR. The sample contains some 96,000 clones, 92% of which appear only once. Sequenced material: peripheral blood mononuclear cells (PBMCs), taken at baseline. The source of these receptors is a human donor with classical Hodgkin lymphoma.

The rearrangement joins TRBV30 to TRBJ1-5, with no clear D. The CDR3 sequence is 14 residues long. In germline, CDR1 is GTSNPN, CDR2 SVGIG (reference sequence). The ends were cut back, 0 bases at V and 4 bases at J, with 10 bases in the middle. The DNA of the CDR3 is TGTGCCTGGAGTGTACCTGGATCGAATCAGCCCCAGCATTTT. This translates into CAWSVPGSNQPQHF.

The chain is built from TRBV28 and TRBJ1-2, with D possibly TRBD1 on 5 matching bases. This CDR3 has 13 amino acids. Germline CDR1 and CDR2: MDHEN and SYDVKM. The germline V and J ends were trimmed by 5 bases and 2 bases, with 9 bases remaining between them. The CDR3 region has the DNA TGTGCCAGCAGTAACCGGGACAACTATGGCTACACCTTC. It yields the protein CASSNRDNYGYTF.

In its sample, this clone was seen once. The chain combines TRBV19 with TRBJ2-3, with TRBD1 identical over 7 bases. The CDR3 is 16 residues long. V was pared by 5 bases and J by 1 base, with 9 bases of the junction left unmatched. Germline V gene sequence: CDR1 LNHDA, CDR2 SQIVND (reference sequence). In DNA form, the CDR3 reads TGTGCCAGTAGTCCTAGGAGACAGGGTGGCACAGATACGCAGTATTTT. This translates into CASSPRRQGGTDTQYF.

The chain joins TRBV4-1 to TRBJ1-4; 7 bases line up with TRBD1. The CDR3 runs to 15 residues. V was clipped by 1 base and J by 7 bases; unmatched bases: 6. Germline CDR1 is MGHRA and CDR2 is YSYEKL. This chain's CDR3 is CASSQARTGGEKLFF. The CDR3, as DNA: TGCGCCAGCAGCCAAGCTCGGACAGGAGGTGAAAAACTGTTTTTT.

The rearrangement joins TRBV27 to TRBJ2-4; D is tentatively TRBD1 or TRBD2 (6 bases each). Germline V lookup: CDR1 MNHEY, CDR2 SMNVEV (reference sequence). V gave up 6 bases and J gave up 10 bases, with 25 bases separating them. CDR3 length: 16 residues. The CDR3 reads CASRQLGQPEGGIQYF. The DNA of the CDR3 is TGTGCCAGCAGACAACTCGGACAGCCAGAGGGGGGTATTCAGTACTTC.

The genes are TRBV5-1 and TRBJ2-3, with D unclear. V dropped 0 bases and J dropped 0 bases, with 11 bases sitting between them. This CDR3 is built from 16 residues. The V gene's germline CDR1 is SGHRS and CDR2 YFSETQ. The DNA for the CDR3 is TGCGCCAGCAGCTTGGCCGGCTCTGCTAGCACAGATACGCAGTATTTT. Translation: CASSLAGSASTDTQYF.

This clone was picked up one time. The chain recombines TRBV7-3 with TRBJ2-7, with D possibly TRBD1 on 6 matching bases. The CDR3 has 13 amino acids. V dropped 3 bases and J dropped 7 bases, with 13 bases sitting between them. CDR1 SGHTA and CDR2 FQGTGA come from the germline V gene. The CDR3 region is CASSLWAQGEQYF. DNA for the CDR3: TGTGCCAGCAGCTTGTGGGCCCAGGGGGAGCAGTACTTC.

The chain uses TRBV7-2 and TRBJ1-5, with 9 bases lining up with TRBD1. The germline V gene has CDR1 SGHTA and CDR2 FQGNSA. The CDR3 is 16 amino acids. V lost 5 bases, J lost 0 bases, and 5 bases stayed unmatched. DNA for the CDR3: TGTGCCAGCAGCCGGGACAGGGCGTATAGCAATCAGCCCCAGCATTTT. Translating gives CASSRDRAYSNQPQHF.

The rearrangement joins TRBV6-1 to TRBJ2-2; TRBD2 agrees at 9 bases. Trimming removed 8 bases from V and 2 bases from J; junction bases left unmatched: 3. The CDR3 has 14 residues. From germline, CDR1 is MNHNS and CDR2 SASEGT. The CDR3: CASSLAGNTGELFF. CDR3 in DNA: TGTGCCAGCTCCCTAGCGGGAAACACCGGGGAGCTGTTTTTT.

The count of this clone is one. The chain links TRBV25-1 to TRBJ2-1; 9 positions match TRBD2. The CDR3 is made up of 16 amino acids. Germline assignment: CDR1 MGHDK and CDR2 SYGVNS. J was trimmed by 7 bases and V by 3 bases; bases with no gene match: 10. The CDR3 loop is CASSDRGRVGMNEQFF. The CDR3 DNA is TGTGCCAGCAGTGACCGCGGGAGGGTTGGGATGAATGAGCAGTTCTTC.

The V gene is TRBV7-2, the J gene TRBJ2-5; TRBD2 aligns across 14 bases. Germline loops: CDR1 SGHTA, CDR2 FQGNSA. Unmatched junction bases numbered 5, after V lost 1 base and J lost 7 bases. The CDR3 extends over 16 amino acids. The CDR3 reads CASSLVGTSGSSTQYF. CDR3 DNA sequence: TGTGCCAGCAGCTTAGTGGGGACTAGCGGGAGTTCGACCCAGTACTTC.

The CDR3 nucleotides are TGTGCCTGGACTCGGGACTCCCCCTACGAGCAGTACTTC. Encoded protein: CAWTRDSPYEQYF. V and J are TRBV30 and TRBJ2-7; perhaps TRBD2 as D (6 bases). CDR1 and CDR2 (germline): GTSNPN, SVGIG (reference sequence). The ends were cut back, 4 bases at V and 2 bases at J, with 12 bases in the middle. CDR3 size: 13 residues.

The chain carries TRBV5-1 and TRBJ2-2; 8 bases agree with TRBD1. J lost 4 bases, V lost 4 bases, and 9 bases had no gene match. The CDR3 has 16 residues. Germline loops: CDR1 SGHRS, CDR2 YFSETQ. The CDR3 bases are TGCGCCAGCAGCCGCGCCGGACAGGGCTTCACCGGGGAGCTGTTTTTT. Residues: CASSRAGQGFTGELFF.

The CDR3 region has the DNA TGCAGCGTTGAAGAACGGACTAGCACCTACGAGCAGTACTTC. Protein: CSVEERTSTYEQYF. The chain has TRBV29-1 and TRBJ2-7, with 8 bases that match TRBD2. This CDR3 comprises 14 residues. In germline, CDR1 is SQVTM, CDR2 ANQGSEA. With V trimmed by 0 bases and J by 2 bases, 3 bases remained unmatched.

The chain is built from TRBV7-2 and TRBJ2-7; weak D call: TRBD2 (5 bases). In germline, CDR1 is SGHTA, CDR2 FQGNSA. The CDR3 is 14 amino acids. V was clipped by 7 bases and J by 5 bases, with 18 bases between them. CDR3 nucleotide sequence: TGTGCCAGCACCGGACGGAGGTTGTGGAACGAGCAGTACTTC. This gives the protein CASTGRRLWNEQYF.

This chain connects TRBV5-1 to TRBJ2-7; D is possibly TRBD2 (6 bases). Germline CDR1 is SGHRS and CDR2 is YFSETQ. This CDR3 is built from 15 residues. Trimming left V 6 bases short and J 5 bases short, with 21 bases between. In DNA, the CDR3 is TGCGCCAGCACCCTTAACGGCGGGGAATGGGACGAGCAGTACTTC. Its translation is CASTLNGGEWDEQYF.

The chain links TRBV5-6 to TRBJ2-7; 11 nucleotides line up with TRBD2. This CDR3 is 14 amino acids long. J was trimmed by 1 base and V by 6 bases; bases with no gene match: 3. Germline V gene data show CDR1 as SGHDT and CDR2 as YYEEEE. CDR3 region: CASTTSGISYEQYF. CDR3 bases: TGTGCCAGCACGACTAGCGGGATATCCTACGAGCAGTACTTC. The entire variable domain, with the rest obtained from reference TRBV5-6 and TRBJ2-7, is as follows: DAGVTQSPTHLIKTRGQQVTLRCSPKSGHDTVSWYQQALGQGPQFIFQYYEEEERQRGNFPDRFSGHQFPNYSSELNVNALLLGDSALYLCASTTSGISYEQYFGPGTRLTVT.

V and J are TRBV6-6 and TRBJ2-2; 7 bases match TRBD1. The CDR3 covers 13 residues. CDR1 and CDR2 (germline): MNHNY, SVGAGI (reference sequence). CDR3 sequence reads: CALRDRNTGELFF. In DNA, the CDR3 is TGTGCGCTCCGGGACAGGAACACCGGGGAGCTGTTTTTT.

This chain joins TRBV29-1 and TRBJ2-7; either TRBD1 or TRBD2 may fit D (5 bases each). V gave up 1 base and J gave up 0 bases, with 13 bases separating them. Germline lookup yields CDR1 SQVTM and CDR2 ANQGSEA. CDR3 length equals 15 residues. This chain's CDR3 is CSVEGGRVSSYEQYF. CDR3 coding DNA: TGCAGCGTTGAAGGGGGACGGGTGAGCTCCTACGAGCAGTACTTC.

V is TRBV29-1 and J is TRBJ1-1, with TRBD1 as a possible D gene (6 bases). CDR3 size: 14 residues. Trimming pared 5 bases from V and 0 bases from J, leaving 13 bases between. The V gene's germline CDR1 is SQVTM and CDR2 ANQGSEA. The CDR3 region is CSVFLHRVNTEAFF. CDR3 coding DNA: TGCAGCGTTTTCCTACACAGGGTGAACACTGAAGCTTTCTTT.

This sequence joins TRBV30 and TRBJ1-2; 7 bases line up with TRBD1. There are 16 residues in the CDR3. Trimming took 0 bases from V and 8 from J; bases not matched to a gene: 15. The germline gives CDR1 GTSNPN, CDR2 SVGIG (reference sequence). The CDR3 loop is CAWSVRRAPTGRGYTF. The CDR3 DNA reads as TGTGCCTGGAGTGTACGTAGGGCTCCGACAGGGAGGGGCTACACCTTC. Full variable domain (outside the CDR3, taken from reference TRBV30 and TRBJ1-2): SQTIHQWPATLVQPVGSPLSLECTVEGTSNPNLYWYRQAAGRGLQLLFYSVGIGQISSEVPQNLSASRPQDRQFILSSKKLLLSDSGFYLCAWSVRRAPTGRGYTFGSGTRLTVV.

The V and J genes are TRBV10-3 and TRBJ2-3; 7 bases line up with TRBD2. In germline, CDR1 is ENHRY, CDR2 SYGVKD. V lost 5 bases and J lost 6; bases outside the gene matches: 11. The CDR3 sequence is 15 residues long. Written as DNA, the CDR3 is TGTGCCATCAGTCCCGCGGGAGTTTTAAAGGATACGCAGTATTTT. Translation gives CAISPAGVLKDTQYF.

About this clone itself: One end of the junction is discordant with germline, which a read error may explain. CDR3 bases: TGCGCCACCGGACTGGGGGATTCACCCCTCCACTTT. Translated, it gives CATGLGDSPLHF. The rearrangement uses TRBV30 and TRBJ1-6, with D perhaps matching TRBD1 (5 bases). The CDR3 covers 12 residues. Germline CDR1 reads GTSNPN; CDR2 reads SVGIG (reference sequence).

V and J are TRBV27 and TRBJ2-2, with TRBD1 matching 7 bases. This CDR3 has 17 amino acids. V was clipped by 6 bases and J by 2 bases; unmatched bases: 12. CDR1 and CDR2 from the germline V gene are MNHEY and SMNVEV (reference sequence). The chain's CDR3 is CASSWGTEARNTGELFF. Here the CDR3 DNA reads TGTGCCAGCAGCTGGGGGACAGAAGCGAGAAACACCGGGGAGCTGTTTTTT.

The chain links TRBV25-1 to TRBJ1-2; 7 nucleotides match TRBD1. The CDR3 has 18 residues. The germline gives CDR1 MGHDK, CDR2 SYGVNS. The V segment lost 6 bases and the J segment 1 base; nucleotides outside the gene matches: 17. CDR3 region: CASSSSGGPRKDNYGYTF. CDR3 coding DNA: TGTGCCAGCAGCTCCTCAGGGGGGCCGCGGAAAGATAACTATGGCTACACCTTC.

This sequence joins TRBV2 and TRBJ1-2; D is ambiguous. Trimming removed 2 bases at V and 7 bases at J, with 14 bases between. The V gene's germline CDR1 is SNHLY and CDR2 FYNNEI. The CDR3 is made up of 14 amino acids. Here the CDR3 DNA reads TGTGCCAGCAGTGAATGCCAGAAGCTATGTGGCTACACCTTC. As protein: CASSECQKLCGYTF.

The chain combines TRBV30 with TRBJ2-5; D is uncertain. V lost 0 bases to trimming and J lost 9 bases, with 11 bases between them. This CDR3 is built from 12 residues. Germline values: CDR1 GTSNPN, CDR2 SVGIG (reference sequence). The CDR3 sequence: CAWSVRSDAQYF. The DNA of the CDR3 is TGTGCCTGGAGTGTACGGTCCGATGCCCAGTACTTC. The whole variable domain, remainder taken from reference TRBV30 and TRBJ2-5, is SQTIHQWPATLVQPVGSPLSLECTVEGTSNPNLYWYRQAAGRGLQLLFYSVGIGQISSEVPQNLSASRPQDRQFILSSKKLLLSDSGFYLCAWSVRSDAQYFGPGTRLLVL.